The T cell receptor beta chain under discussion was sequenced for a study of blood T cell repertoires in COVID-19. Sequencing used immunoSEQ multiplex PCR; TCRdb keeps in-frame clones, though not all of them. Of around 100,000 clones in the sample, around 84% were seen once. This CDR3 has 12 residues. Germline-derived CDR1 and CDR2 are WNHNN and SYGVQD (reference sequence). Trimming removed 10 bases from V and 9 bases from J, with 19 bases in between. The specimen was peripheral blood. This receptor was identified in a woman aged 40 to 55 with acute or convalescent COVID-19. The chain is built from TRBV10-1 and TRBJ2-7; D possibly corresponds to TRBD1 (6 bases). The CDR3 protein is CATGQTGYGQYF. In nucleotides, the CDR3 is TGCGCCACTGGACAGACGGGTTATGGGCAGTACTTC.